Listed here are 8 T cell receptor beta chains from one sample, sequenced in a study of glioma-infiltrating T cells after dendritic cell vaccination. Sequencing was performed with immunoSEQ multiplex PCR; in TCRdb, only in-frame clones are kept and a portion is missing. The data contain 99,000 or so clones, around 89% of them seen just once; the ten biggest clones take up more than 2.5%. Time point here: after dendritic cell vaccination, including at tumor progression/relapse. The specimen was blood, collected after dendritic cell vaccination. The receptors come from a human donor with glioblastoma.

The chain uses TRBV6-1 and TRBJ1-2; TRBD1 aligns across 8 bases. Trimming removed 3 bases from V and 7 bases from J; junction bases left unmatched: 10. CDR1 and CDR2 from the germline V gene are MNHNS and SASEGT. The CDR3 is 15 amino acids. This CDR3 is CASSELDREISGYTF. The CDR3 DNA sequence: TGTGCCAGCAGTGAGCTGGACAGGGAAATATCTGGCTACACCTTC.

The rearrangement links TRBV18 to TRBJ1-5; D possibly corresponds to TRBD1 (6 bases). CDR1 is KGHSH and CDR2 is LQKENI in the germline V gene. V was shortened by 2 bases and J by 7 bases, with 9 bases between the two germline ends. The CDR3 sequence is 13 residues long. The CDR3 DNA follows: TGTGCCAGCTCACCAAGGGGGGGACAGCCCCAGCATTTT. It translates to CASSPRGGQPQHF. Filled out from reference TRBV18 and TRBJ1-5, the complete variable domain reads NAGVMQNPRHLVRRRGQEARLRCSPMKGHSHVYWYRQLPEEGLKFMVYLQKENIIDESGMPKERFSAEFPKEGPSILRIQQVVRGDSAAYFCASSPRGGQPQHFGDGTRLSIL.

The V gene is TRBV5-4, the J gene TRBJ1-1, with D perhaps matching TRBD1 (5 bases). This CDR3 is 16 amino acids long. Trimming pared 2 bases from V and 5 bases from J, leaving 19 bases between. The germline CDR1 and CDR2 sequences are SGHNT and YYREEE (reference sequence). CDR3 bases: TGTGCCAGCAGCTTAAGATTAACCGGGGGTAAGACTGAAGCTTTCTTT. Translating it yields CASSLRLTGGKTEAFF. Complete variable domain (other parts from reference TRBV5-4 and TRBJ1-1): ETGVTQSPTHLIKTRGQQVTLRCSSQSGHNTVSWYQQALGQGPQFIFQYYREEENGRGNFPPRFSGLQFPNYSSELNVNALELDDSALYLCASSLRLTGGKTEAFFGQGTRLTVV.

V is TRBV11-2 and J is TRBJ2-2; 14 bases line up with TRBD2. Germline V gene lookup returns CDR1 SGHAT and CDR2 FQNNGV. J lost 7 bases, V lost 5 bases, and 12 bases had no gene match. This CDR3 is built from 18 residues. The CDR3 here is CASSSVRTSGGRGGELFF. CDR3 coding DNA: TGTGCCAGCAGCAGTGTTCGGACTAGCGGGGGGCGGGGCGGGGAGCTGTTTTTT.

Of note for this clone: This same CDR3 is encoded by further DNA sequences in the sample. The chain combines TRBV30 with TRBJ1-3; D is uncertain. Germline CDR1 reads GTSNPN; CDR2 reads SVGIG (reference sequence). The CDR3 covers 13 residues. V lost 5 bases and J lost 0, with 8 bases in between. CDR3 nucleotides: TGTGCCTGGGGACGGGGCTCTGGAAACACCATATATTTT. It yields the protein CAWGRGSGNTIYF.

The genes are TRBV5-4 and TRBJ2-1; D might be TRBD2 (6 bases). Trimming cost V 1 base and J 9 bases, with 8 bases left between them. Germline lookup yields CDR1 SGHNT and CDR2 YYREEE (reference sequence). The CDR3 has 12 amino acids. CDR3 residues: CASSLIGSEQFF. The CDR3 DNA sequence: TGTGCCAGCAGCTTGATCGGGAGTGAGCAGTTCTTC.

The chain joins TRBV19 to TRBJ1-1; D unclear. CDR1 and CDR2 (germline): LNHDA, SQIVND (reference sequence). The CDR3 runs to 11 residues. The V and J ends lost 7 bases and 11 bases respectively, with 14 bases between them. This CDR3 is CASTYRREAFF. The CDR3 DNA follows: TGTGCCAGTACGTACCGGAGAGAGGCTTTCTTT.

The rearrangement joins TRBV10-1 to TRBJ2-7; 9 positions match TRBD2. From germline, CDR1 is WNHNN and CDR2 SYGVQD (reference sequence). V lost 4 bases and J lost 1; bases outside the gene matches: 5. The length of the CDR3 is 15 residues. In nucleotides, the CDR3 is TGCGCCAGCAGTGTTGGTCTAGCGGGATCCTACGAGCAGTACTTC. Translated, it gives CASSVGLAGSYEQYF.